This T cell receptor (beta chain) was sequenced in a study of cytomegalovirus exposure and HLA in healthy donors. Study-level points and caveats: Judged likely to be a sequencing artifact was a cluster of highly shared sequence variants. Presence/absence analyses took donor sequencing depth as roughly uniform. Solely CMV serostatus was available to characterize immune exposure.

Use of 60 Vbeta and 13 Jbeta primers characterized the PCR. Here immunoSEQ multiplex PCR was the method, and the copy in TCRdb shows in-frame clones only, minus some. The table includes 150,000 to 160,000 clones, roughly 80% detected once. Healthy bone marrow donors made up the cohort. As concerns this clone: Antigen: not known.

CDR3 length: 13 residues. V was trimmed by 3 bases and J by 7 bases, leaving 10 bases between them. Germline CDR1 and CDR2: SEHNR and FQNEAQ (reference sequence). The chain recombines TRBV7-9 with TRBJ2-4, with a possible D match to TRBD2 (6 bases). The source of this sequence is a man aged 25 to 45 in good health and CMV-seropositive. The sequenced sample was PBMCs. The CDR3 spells CASSFGSGNIQYF. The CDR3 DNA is TGTGCCAGCAGCTTTGGTAGCGGCAACATTCAGTACTTC.